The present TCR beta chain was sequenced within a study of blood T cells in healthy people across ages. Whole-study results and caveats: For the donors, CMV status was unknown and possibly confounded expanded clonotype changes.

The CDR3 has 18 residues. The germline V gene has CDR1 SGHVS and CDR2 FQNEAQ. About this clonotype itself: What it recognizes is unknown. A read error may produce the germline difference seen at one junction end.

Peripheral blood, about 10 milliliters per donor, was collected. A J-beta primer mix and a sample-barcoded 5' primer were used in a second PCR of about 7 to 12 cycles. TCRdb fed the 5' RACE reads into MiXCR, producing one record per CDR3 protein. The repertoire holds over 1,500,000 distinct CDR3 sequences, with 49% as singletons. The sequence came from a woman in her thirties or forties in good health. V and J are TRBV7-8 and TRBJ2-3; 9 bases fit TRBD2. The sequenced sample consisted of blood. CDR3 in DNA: TGTGCCGGCAGCTTAGCGTTGGTCGCGGGGGGGGGCACAGATACGCAGTATTTT. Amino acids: CAGSLALVAGGGTDTQYF.